This T cell receptor (beta chain) was recorded in a study of blood T cell repertoires in COVID-19 (dated by TCRdb to the early 2020s). Context from the whole study: Collaborator samples came from the United States, Italy and Spain and covered acute and convalescent phases of COVID-19. The material from the prospective study consisted of cDNA or gDNA derived from T cells, B-cell-depleted T cells, or PBMCs. Deeply sampled blood TCRbeta repertoires from subjects exposed to, actively infected with, or recovered from COVID-19 were included in the dataset. The repertoires were made available in a free public database intended to serve as a resource for research on the immune response to SARS-CoV-2. Samples were obtained from the ongoing ImmuneRACE study (first 160 participants) and from about 1,300 subjects provided by 6 global collaborators. A de-identified subject ID, COVID-19 status, age in years and sex were almost always included in the sample metadata. Where HLA class I and class II types were available, the types were taken from metadata supplied by the sample provider, not from assay-based typing. The study at large found these results: Clinical and demographic metadata were provided uncurated, with the amount varying by source and participant.

TCRbeta CDR3 regions were amplified from genomic DNA using the immunoSEQ Assay, a bias-controlled multiplex PCR. Regarding the original processing steps: The number of nucleated cells in each sample was estimated by amplification of reference gene primers within the assay. Sequence reads were collapsed and filtered to measure the absolute abundance of every unique TCRbeta CDR3 rearrangement. For each sample, productive Simpson clonality was calculated by taking the square root of Simpson's diversity index across productive rearrangements. Drawn from immuneACCESS, this table holds only the in-frame rearrangements with V and J called that TCRdb kept. Clones are partly lost; checked studies trace under half to an unresolved V gene and leave the rest unexplained. From that table come the V and J calls and clone size; the DNA was used to work out D and trimming. Across this sample there are roughly 250,000 clones, with 88% seen only once. Around 1.2% of the sample is in the top ten clones.

A note on this clone: Its antigen is unknown. Within one base of it there is no much larger clone, and no base qualities were kept.

In the prospective study, participants were roughly 18 to 100 years old, resided in approximately 22 geographic areas of the United States, and were enrolled through a virtual design. Cohort assignment in the prospective study relied on participant-reported clinical history from a screening survey and a study questionnaire. In the prospective study, whole blood, serum and a nasopharyngeal or oropharyngeal swab were collected from each participant by mobile phlebotomists. Over a roughly 2-month period, participants in the prospective study had the option of providing additional blood draws and questionnaires. Before DNA extraction, prospective study blood samples were shipped either frozen or at room temperature. The CDR3 has 14 amino acids, counting the end cysteine and phenylalanine. Solely the CDR3 DNA is kept, with 42 bases framed from the first base. V sheds 1 base and J sheds 3 bases, leaving 10 bases between their ends. CDR1 and CDR2 are drawn from the germline V gene: SGHRS, YFSETQ.

The receptor chain draws on TRBV5-1 and TRBJ1-1; possibly the D gene is TRBD1, per 5 matching bases. This receptor was identified in a woman aged 40 to 50 with acute COVID-19. The source material was PBMCs or T cells enriched from blood (not recorded which). CDR3 loop: CASSLRQGYTEAFF. The sequence in DNA is TGCGCCAGCAGCTTGCGGCAGGGATACACTGAAGCTTTCTTT.